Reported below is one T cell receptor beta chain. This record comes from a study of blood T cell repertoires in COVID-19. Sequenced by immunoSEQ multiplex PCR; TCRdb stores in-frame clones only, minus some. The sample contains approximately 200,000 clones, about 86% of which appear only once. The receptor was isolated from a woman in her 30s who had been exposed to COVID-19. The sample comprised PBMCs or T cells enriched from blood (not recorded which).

CDR3 nucleotides: TGTGCCAGCAGCTTAAGAGTCACCGGGGAGCTGTTTTTT. Translated, it gives CASSLRVTGELFF. This sequence joins TRBV7-3 and TRBJ2-2; D not resolved. Trimming cost V 1 base and J 4 bases, with 4 bases left between them. Germline values: CDR1 SGHTA, CDR2 FQGTGA. CDR3 length equals 13 residues.